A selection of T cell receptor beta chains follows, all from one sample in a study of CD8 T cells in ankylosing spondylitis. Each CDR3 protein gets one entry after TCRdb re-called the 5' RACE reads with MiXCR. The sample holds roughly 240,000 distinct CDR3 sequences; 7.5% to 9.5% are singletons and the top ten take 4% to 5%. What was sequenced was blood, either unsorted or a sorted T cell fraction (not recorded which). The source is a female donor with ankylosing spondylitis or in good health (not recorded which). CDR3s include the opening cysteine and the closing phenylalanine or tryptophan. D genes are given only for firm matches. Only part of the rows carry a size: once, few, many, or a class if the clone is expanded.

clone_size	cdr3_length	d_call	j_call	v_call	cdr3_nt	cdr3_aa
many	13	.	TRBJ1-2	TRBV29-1	TGCAGCACCCTGAGTGGGGACATTGATGGCTACACCTTC	CSTLSGDIDGYTF
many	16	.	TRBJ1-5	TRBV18	TGTGCCAGCTCACCAGTTCCCGATTTTAGCAATCAGCCCCAGCATTTT	CASSPVPDFSNQPQHF
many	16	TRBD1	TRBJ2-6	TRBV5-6	TGTGCCAGCAGCTTGGCGAGGGGGCCTGGGGCCAACGTCCTGACTTTC	CASSLARGPGANVLTF
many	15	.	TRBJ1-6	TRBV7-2	TGTGCCAGCAGCTTTTGGGGGTCGGGCAATTCACCCCTCCACTTT	CASSFWGSGNSPLHF
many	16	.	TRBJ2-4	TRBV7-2	TGTGCCAGCAGCTTAGCCCGCAGGGGAGGGAAAAACATTCAGTACTTC	CASSLARRGGKNIQYF
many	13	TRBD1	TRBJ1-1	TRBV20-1	TGCAGTGCGCAATTGACAGGGACCACTGAAGCTTTCTTT	CSAQLTGTTEAFF
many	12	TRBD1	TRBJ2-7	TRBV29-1	TGCAGCGTCTGGGACAGGATCTACGAGCAGTACTTC	CSVWDRIYEQYF
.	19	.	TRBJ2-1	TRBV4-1	TGCGCCAGCAGCCAAAGCCGAGTCGTCCGGGCTGCCAACTACATTGAGCAGTTCTTC	CASSQSRVVRAANYIEQFF
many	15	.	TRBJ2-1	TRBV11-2	TGTGCCAGCAGCTTAGATAAAAGCTCCTACAATGAGCAGTTCTTC	CASSLDKSSYNEQFF
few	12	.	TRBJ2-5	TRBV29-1	TGCAGCGTTTTGGGCATAGGAGAGACCCAGTACTTC	CSVLGIGETQYF
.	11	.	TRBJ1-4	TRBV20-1	TGCAGTGCTAGGTCGGGTGAAAAACTGTTTTTT	CSARSGEKLFF
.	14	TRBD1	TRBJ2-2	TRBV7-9	TGTGCCAGCAGCAAAGGACAGGGAGCCGGGGAGCTGTTTTTT	CASSKGQGAGELFF
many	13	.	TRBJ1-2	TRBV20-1	TGCAGTGCTAGAGACACCCCTGAGGATGGCTACACCTTC	CSARDTPEDGYTF
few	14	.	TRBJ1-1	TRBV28	TGTGCCAGCCTCTTGGGCAGGGCGAACACTGAAGCTTTCTTT	CASLLGRANTEAFF
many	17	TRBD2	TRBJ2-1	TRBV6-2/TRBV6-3	TGTGCCAGCAGTTATTTTTCTAGCGGGCTTAGTTACAATGAGCAGTTCTTC	CASSYFSSGLSYNEQFF
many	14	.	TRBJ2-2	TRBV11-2	TGTGCCAGCAGCTTAGCCAGGGACACCGGGGAGCTGTTTTTT	CASSLARDTGELFF
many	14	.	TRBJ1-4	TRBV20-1	TGCAGTGCTAGGGAGCGTGCAACTAATGAAAAACTGTTTTTT	CSARERATNEKLFF
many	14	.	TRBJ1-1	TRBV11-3	TGTGCCAGCAGCTTAGCCACAGAGAACACTGAAGCTTTCTTT	CASSLATENTEAFF
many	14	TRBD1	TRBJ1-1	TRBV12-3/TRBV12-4	TGTGCCAGCAGAACGGGACAGGGCAAACCCGAAGCTTTCTTT	CASRTGQGKPEAFF
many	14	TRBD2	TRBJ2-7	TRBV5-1	TGCGCCAGCAGCTTGTCCCTGACTAGCGGCGAGCAGTACTTC	CASSLSLTSGEQYF
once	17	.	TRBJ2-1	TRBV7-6	TGTGCCAGCAGCTTAGCCAGCGGCCTTAACTCCTACAATGAGCAGTTCTTC	CASSLASGLNSYNEQFF
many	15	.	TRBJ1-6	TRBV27	TGTGCCAGCAGCCAGGCGGGCTCCTATAATTCACCCCTCCACTTT	CASSQAGSYNSPLHF
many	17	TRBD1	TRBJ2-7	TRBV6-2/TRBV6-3	TGTGCCAGCAGTTACTCAGCCCCGGGACAGGGAGGCCACGAGCAGTACTTC	CASSYSAPGQGGHEQYF
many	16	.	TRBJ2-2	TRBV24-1	TGTGCCACCACTAAAGGAGGGGGAACGAACACCGGGGAGCTGTTTTTT	CATTKGGGTNTGELFF
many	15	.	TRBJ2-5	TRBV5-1	TGCGCCAGCAGCTTGGGGACGCTGAACAAAGAGACCCAGTACTTC	CASSLGTLNKETQYF
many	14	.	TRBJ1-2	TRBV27	TGTGCCAGCAGTTTTAATCCCGGGTTCTATGGCTACACCTTC	CASSFNPGFYGYTF
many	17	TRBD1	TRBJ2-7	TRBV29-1	TGCAGCGTCATGGGGGGACAGGGGGCCCTCTACGTTAAGGAGCAGTACTTC	CSVMGGQGALYVKEQYF
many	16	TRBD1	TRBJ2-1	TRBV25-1	TGTGCCAGCAGTGAATCAGGACAGGGGCCCTACAATGAGCAGTTCTTC	CASSESGQGPYNEQFF
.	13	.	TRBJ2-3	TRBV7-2	TGTGCCACCAACCTGGACTGGGGGGATACGCAGTATTTT	CATNLDWGDTQYF
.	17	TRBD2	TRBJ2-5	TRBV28	TGTGCCAGCAGTTTAGGAACTAGCGGGAGGACTTGGGAGACCCAGTACTTC	CASSLGTSGRTWETQYF
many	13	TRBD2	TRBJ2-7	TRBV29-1	TGCAGCGTTCGAACGGGAGGGCCGGGCGAGCAGTACTTC	CSVRTGGPGEQYF
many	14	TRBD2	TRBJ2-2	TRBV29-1	TGCAGCGTTGAGAGCGGGAGAGGGTCCGGGGAGCTGTTTTTT	CSVESGRGSGELFF
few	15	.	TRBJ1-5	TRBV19	TGTGCCACCTCCCGCGGGGCCCATAGCAATCAGCCCCAGCATTTT	CATSRGAHSNQPQHF
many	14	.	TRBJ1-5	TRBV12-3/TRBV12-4	TGTGCCAGCAGTCCCCAGGGACCTAATCAGCCCCAGCATTTT	CASSPQGPNQPQHF
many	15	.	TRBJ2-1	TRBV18	TGTGCCAGCCTGAAGGGGACTGACTCCTACAATGAGCAGTTCTTC	CASLKGTDSYNEQFF
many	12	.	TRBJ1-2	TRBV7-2	TGTGCCAGCAGAGGGACTAACTATGGCTACACCTTC	CASRGTNYGYTF
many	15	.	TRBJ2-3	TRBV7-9	TGTGCCAGCAGCTCACCCGGGCCTTACACAGATACGCAGTATTTT	CASSSPGPYTDTQYF